The TCR beta chain described here comes from a study of beta chain features in type 1 diabetes (dated 2018 in TCRdb). In the study overall: No differences in mean age, gender distribution, total cell number or subset yield were found between patients and healthy donors. A total of approximately 100 million sorted cells were examined across all samples, and the number of cells per subset was strongly correlated with RNA yield. The study compared TCRB repertoires of sorted circulating CD4+ T cell subsets between recently diagnosed type 1 diabetes patients and matched healthy donors. Whereas all 30 or so donors provided naive and central memory subsets, regulatory and stem cell-like memory subsets were isolated from just 8 patients and roughly 8 healthy donors.

The High Capacity cDNA Reverse Transcription Kit was used to reverse transcribe all of the isolated RNA, meaning that expressed TCRB transcripts were what got sequenced. Deep immunoSEQ sequencing was performed on naive, central memory and regulatory T cell samples, with an average of roughly 3.3 million total reads per sample. After sorted cells were lysed in RLT buffer, RNA was extracted with DNase-treated RNeasy Micro or Mini kits, with the choice depending on cell number. Each cell subset was processed separately to prevent cross-contamination, with patient and healthy donor samples processed together. The immunoSEQ multiplex PCR was used to amplify TCRB sequences from cDNA, generating 87-bp fragments that spanned the CDR3 region. The amplicons were sequenced using the Illumina HiSeq platform. Regarding the original processing steps: Synthetic template baselines were used to correct PCR bias computationally, reads within Hamming distance 2 were collapsed, and singletons that could not be merged were discarded. By aligning reads against IMGT, V, D and J genes, CDR3 length, and insertions or deletions at six rearrangement sites were assigned. Within each subset, clonotype counts were normalized to sorted cell number, after which true diversity and Gini coefficients were computed with the tcR R package. The overlap coefficient, calculated on TCRB nucleotide sequences, was used to measure repertoire sharing. In its TCRdb copy, this immuneACCESS table keeps in-frame sequences only and misses some clones. Where compared with another copy, unresolved V genes explain less than half of these, and the others have no known cause. From that table come the V and J calls and clone size; the DNA was used to work out D and trimming. In this sample the table shows 130,000 to 150,000 clones, around a tenth of which occur a single time. The ten most abundant clones make up about 0.66% of the sample.

Each donor gave one peripheral blood draw, averaging approximately 0.11 L, which was collected into heparinised tubes. Using a panel that included CD45RO, CCR7, CD25, CD127, CD95 and CD27, naive, central memory, regulatory and stem cell-like memory CD4+ T cells were sorted on a BD FACSAria II. Every sorted population had a purity above 98%. PBMCs were isolated immediately by Lymphoprep density gradient centrifugation and stained directly without culture. Samples were stained and sorted in pairs, with one healthy donor and one patient per experiment, so that batch effects were minimized. CDR1 is given as SGHRS and CDR2 as YFSETQ, both from the germline V gene. Trimming removed 4 bases from V and 1 base from J, leaving 5 bases between the germline ends. Including the terminal cysteine and phenylalanine, the CDR3 comprises 12 residues. The kept DNA is CDR3 alone, 36 bases in frame from the first base.

This clone was counted only a few times. Its antigen has not been determined. No qualities accompany the bases; no much larger clone lies one base away. What the authors observed across the whole study: Because cDNA was sequenced instead of genomic DNA, activated cells with high expression could be over-represented, although the groups did not differ in activation or CD3 levels. Patients with type 1 diabetes made fewer insertions and deleted more nucleotides at VDJ recombination sites, implying thymic rearrangement abnormalities. Because small numbers of individuals were included in the HLA sub-analyses, any influence of HLA type on TCRB rearrangement was left unresolved. Type 1 diabetes patients showed a moderate but significant shortening of TCRB CDR3 length in all four CD4+ subsets. Naive, central memory and regulatory TCRB repertoires appeared to be more alike among patients than among healthy donors. PCR might favor shorter templates, but patient and control samples were amplified and corrected together, so any skew would affect both groups equally.

The sample comprised central memory CD4+ T cells from blood. This sequence was found in a man between 18 and 29 years old in good health. Here the chain combines TRBV5-1 and TRBJ1-1; the D gene identity is not certain. For the CDR3, the sequence is CASSVENTEAFF. The DNA sequence is TGCGCCAGCAGCGTAGAGAACACTGAAGCTTTCTTT.